This T cell receptor beta chain is drawn from a study of T cell responses to AZD1222 COVID-19 vaccine. Study-wide findings and caveats: Baseline seropositivity characterized only a handful of AZD1222 recipients.

Produced via immunoSEQ multiplex PCR; TCRdb's table is partial and in-frame only. Altogether more than 150,000 clones are present, around 87% being singletons, with the ten largest covering 2.5% to 3%. A note on this clone: Antigen specificity is unknown.

The sequence derives from an adult in good health. The sequenced sample was peripheral blood, obtained on day 0 of MenACWY control vaccination.

The CDR3 DNA is TGTGCCAGCAGCTTGACATCCTCCCATGGCTACACCTTC. Translating it yields CASSLTSSHGYTF. This rearrangement joins TRBV3-1 (or the pseudogene TRBV3-2) to TRBJ1-2, with D hard to call. CDR1 is LGHDT, CDR2 YNNKEL, per germline (reference sequence). V was pared by 5 bases and J by 6 bases, with 13 bases between. The CDR3 extends over 13 amino acids.